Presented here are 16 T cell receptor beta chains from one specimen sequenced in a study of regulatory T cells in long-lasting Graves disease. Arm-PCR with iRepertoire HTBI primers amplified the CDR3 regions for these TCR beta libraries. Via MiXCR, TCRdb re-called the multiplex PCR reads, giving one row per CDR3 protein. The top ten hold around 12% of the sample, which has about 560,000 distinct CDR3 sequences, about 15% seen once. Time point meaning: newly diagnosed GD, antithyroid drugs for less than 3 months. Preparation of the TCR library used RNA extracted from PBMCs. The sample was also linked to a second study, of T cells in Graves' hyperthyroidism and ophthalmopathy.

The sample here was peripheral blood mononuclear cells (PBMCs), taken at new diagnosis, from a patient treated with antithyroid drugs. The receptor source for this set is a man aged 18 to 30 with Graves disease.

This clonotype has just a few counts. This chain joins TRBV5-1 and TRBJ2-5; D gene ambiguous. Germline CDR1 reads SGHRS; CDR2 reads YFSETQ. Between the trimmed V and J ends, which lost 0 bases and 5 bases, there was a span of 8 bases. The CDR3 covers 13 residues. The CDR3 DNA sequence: TGCGCCAGCAGCTTGGGACGGAGTGAGACCCAGTACTTC. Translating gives CASSLGRSETQYF.

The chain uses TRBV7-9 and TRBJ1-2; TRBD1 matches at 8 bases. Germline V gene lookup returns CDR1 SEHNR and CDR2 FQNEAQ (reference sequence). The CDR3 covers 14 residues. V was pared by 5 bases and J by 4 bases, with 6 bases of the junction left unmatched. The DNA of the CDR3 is TGTGCCAGCAGCATGACAGGGGACACCTATGGCTACACCTTC. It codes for CASSMTGDTYGYTF.

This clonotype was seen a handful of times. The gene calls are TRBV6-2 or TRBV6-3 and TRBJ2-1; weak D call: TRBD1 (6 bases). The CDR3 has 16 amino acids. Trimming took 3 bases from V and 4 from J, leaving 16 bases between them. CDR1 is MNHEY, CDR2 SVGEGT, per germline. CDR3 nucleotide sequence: TGTGCCAGCAGTTATTCCGGACAGATACTATACAATGAGCAGTTCTTC. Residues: CASSYSGQILYNEQFF.

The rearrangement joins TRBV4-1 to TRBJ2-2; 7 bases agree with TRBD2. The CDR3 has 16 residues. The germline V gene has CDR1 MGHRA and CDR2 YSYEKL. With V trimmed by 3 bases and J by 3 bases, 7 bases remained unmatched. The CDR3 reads CASSQREGRDTGELFF. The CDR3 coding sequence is TGCGCCAGCAGCCAGAGGGAGGGGAGGGACACCGGGGAGCTGTTTTTT.

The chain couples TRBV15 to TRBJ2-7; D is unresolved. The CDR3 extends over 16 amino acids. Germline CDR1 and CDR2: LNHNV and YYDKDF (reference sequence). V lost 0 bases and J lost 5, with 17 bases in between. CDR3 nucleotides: TGTGCCACCAGCAGAGATACGGAAGCCGTACATCACGAGCAGTACTTC. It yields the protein CATSRDTEAVHHEQYF. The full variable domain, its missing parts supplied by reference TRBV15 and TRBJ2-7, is DAMVIQNPRYQVTQFGKPVTLSCSQTLNHNVMYWYQQKSSQAPKLLFHYYDKDFNNEADTPDNFQSRRPNTSFCFLDIRSPGLGDTAMYLCATSRDTEAVHHEQYFGPGTRLTVT.

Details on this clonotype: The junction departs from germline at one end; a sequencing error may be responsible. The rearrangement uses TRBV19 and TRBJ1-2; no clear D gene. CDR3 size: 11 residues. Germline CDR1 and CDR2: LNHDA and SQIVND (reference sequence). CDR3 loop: CGTSLGVGCTF. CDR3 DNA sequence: TGTGGAACTTCCCTTGGGGTCGGCTGCACCTTC.

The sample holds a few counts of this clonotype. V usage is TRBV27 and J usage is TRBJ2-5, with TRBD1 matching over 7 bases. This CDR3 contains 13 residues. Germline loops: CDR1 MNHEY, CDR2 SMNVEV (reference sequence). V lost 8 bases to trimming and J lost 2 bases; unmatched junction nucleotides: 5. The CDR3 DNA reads TGTGCCAGCGCCGGGACAGCTCAAGAGACCCAGTACTTC. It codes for CASAGTAQETQYF.

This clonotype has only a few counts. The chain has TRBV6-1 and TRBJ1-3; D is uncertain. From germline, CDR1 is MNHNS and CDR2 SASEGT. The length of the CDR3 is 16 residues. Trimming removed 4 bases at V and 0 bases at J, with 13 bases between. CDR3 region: CASSAGPSLSGNTIYF. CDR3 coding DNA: TGTGCCAGCAGTGCCGGACCGAGCCTCTCTGGAAACACCATATATTTT.

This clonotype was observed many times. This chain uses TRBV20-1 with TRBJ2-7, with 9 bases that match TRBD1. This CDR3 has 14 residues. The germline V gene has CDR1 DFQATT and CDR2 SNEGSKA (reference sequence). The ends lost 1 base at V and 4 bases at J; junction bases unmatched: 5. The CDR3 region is CSARGDRATYEQYF. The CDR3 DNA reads TGCAGTGCTAGAGGGGACAGGGCGACGTACGAGCAGTACTTC.

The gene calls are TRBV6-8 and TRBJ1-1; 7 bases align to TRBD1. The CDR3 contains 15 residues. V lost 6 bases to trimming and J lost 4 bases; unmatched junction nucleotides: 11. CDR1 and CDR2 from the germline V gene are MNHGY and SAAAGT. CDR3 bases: TGTGCCAGCAGAGGACAAACAGGGGTGGGCACTGAAGCTTTCTTT. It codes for CASRGQTGVGTEAFF.

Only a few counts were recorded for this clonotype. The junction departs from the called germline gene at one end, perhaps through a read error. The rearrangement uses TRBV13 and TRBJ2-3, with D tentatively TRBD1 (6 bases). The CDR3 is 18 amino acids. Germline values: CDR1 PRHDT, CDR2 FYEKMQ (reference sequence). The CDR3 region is CASSLGWTDRPATYTQYF. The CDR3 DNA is TGTGCCAGCAGCTTAGGATGGACGGACAGACCTGCCACATATACGCAGTATTTT.

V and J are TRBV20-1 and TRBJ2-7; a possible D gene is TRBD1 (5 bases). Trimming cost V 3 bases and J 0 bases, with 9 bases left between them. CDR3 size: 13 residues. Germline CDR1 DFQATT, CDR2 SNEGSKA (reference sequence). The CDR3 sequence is CSASRGRSYEQYF. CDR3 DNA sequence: TGCAGTGCTAGTAGGGGCCGCTCCTACGAGCAGTACTTC.

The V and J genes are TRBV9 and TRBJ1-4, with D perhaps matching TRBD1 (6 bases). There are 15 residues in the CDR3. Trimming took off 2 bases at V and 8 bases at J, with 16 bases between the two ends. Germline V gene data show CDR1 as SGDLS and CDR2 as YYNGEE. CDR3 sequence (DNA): TGTGCCAGCAGCGTCCGGGACAACCGAGGGGAAAAACTGTTTTTT. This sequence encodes CASSVRDNRGEKLFF.

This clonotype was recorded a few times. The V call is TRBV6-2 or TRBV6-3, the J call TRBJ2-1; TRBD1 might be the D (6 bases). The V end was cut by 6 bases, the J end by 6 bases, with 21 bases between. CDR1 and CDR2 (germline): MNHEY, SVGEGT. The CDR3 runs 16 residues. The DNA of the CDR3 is TGTGCCAGCAGCCGAAGGGCCGGACAGTCCCTCAATGAGCAGTTCTTC. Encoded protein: CASSRRAGQSLNEQFF.

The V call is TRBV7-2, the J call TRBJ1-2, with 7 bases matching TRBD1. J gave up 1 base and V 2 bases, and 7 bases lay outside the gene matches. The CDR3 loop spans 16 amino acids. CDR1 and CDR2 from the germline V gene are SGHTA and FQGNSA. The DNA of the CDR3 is TGTGCCAGCAGCTTATGGTGGGACAGCCATAACTATGGCTACACCTTC. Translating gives CASSLWWDSHNYGYTF.

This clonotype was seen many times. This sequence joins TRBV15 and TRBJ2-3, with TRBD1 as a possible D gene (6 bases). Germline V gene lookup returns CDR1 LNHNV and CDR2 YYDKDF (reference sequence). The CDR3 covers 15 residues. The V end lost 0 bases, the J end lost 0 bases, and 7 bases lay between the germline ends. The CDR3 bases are TGTGCCACCAGCAGAGATAGGGGGAGCACAGATACGCAGTATTTT. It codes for CATSRDRGSTDTQYF.